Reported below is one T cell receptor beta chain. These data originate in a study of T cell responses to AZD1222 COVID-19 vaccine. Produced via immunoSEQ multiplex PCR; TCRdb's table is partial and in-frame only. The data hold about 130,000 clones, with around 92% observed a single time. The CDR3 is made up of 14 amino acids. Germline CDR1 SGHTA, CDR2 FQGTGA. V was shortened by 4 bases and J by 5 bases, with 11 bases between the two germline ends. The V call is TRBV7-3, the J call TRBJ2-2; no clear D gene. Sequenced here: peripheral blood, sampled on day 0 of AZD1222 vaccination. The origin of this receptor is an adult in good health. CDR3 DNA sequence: TGTGCCAGCAGCTCCGGCCCCGAAACCGGGGAGCTGTTTTTT. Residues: CASSSGPETGELFF.